This T cell receptor beta chain was sequenced in a study of cytomegalovirus exposure and HLA in healthy donors. Broader study findings: As a later analysis showed, several of the most significant clusters appeared to be linked to common viral pathogens. Being productive about 90% or about 30% of the time was typical of most TCR beta V segments in an earlier analysis. The majority of TCR sequences were rare, yet some public TCRs appeared in many donors.

On this clone itself: Its matching antigen is unknown.

The PCR ran on 60 Vbeta and 13 Jbeta primers. The repertoire was sequenced with immunoSEQ multiplex PCR; TCRdb's copy has only in-frame clones and lacks some. The sample carries approximately 140,000 clones, more than 70% recorded once. The CDR3 extends over 13 amino acids. The germline CDR1 and CDR2 sequences are SGHTA and FQGTGA. The germline V and J ends were trimmed by 5 bases and 4 bases, with 11 bases remaining between them. The chain couples TRBV7-3 to TRBJ2-5; D not resolved. Source material: PBMCs. The TCR sequence derives from a woman aged 50 to 60 in good health and CMV-seronegative. The CDR3 nucleotides are TGTGCCAGCAGCCCGGGTGCCTTAGAGACCCAGTACTTC. Protein sequence: CASSPGALETQYF.